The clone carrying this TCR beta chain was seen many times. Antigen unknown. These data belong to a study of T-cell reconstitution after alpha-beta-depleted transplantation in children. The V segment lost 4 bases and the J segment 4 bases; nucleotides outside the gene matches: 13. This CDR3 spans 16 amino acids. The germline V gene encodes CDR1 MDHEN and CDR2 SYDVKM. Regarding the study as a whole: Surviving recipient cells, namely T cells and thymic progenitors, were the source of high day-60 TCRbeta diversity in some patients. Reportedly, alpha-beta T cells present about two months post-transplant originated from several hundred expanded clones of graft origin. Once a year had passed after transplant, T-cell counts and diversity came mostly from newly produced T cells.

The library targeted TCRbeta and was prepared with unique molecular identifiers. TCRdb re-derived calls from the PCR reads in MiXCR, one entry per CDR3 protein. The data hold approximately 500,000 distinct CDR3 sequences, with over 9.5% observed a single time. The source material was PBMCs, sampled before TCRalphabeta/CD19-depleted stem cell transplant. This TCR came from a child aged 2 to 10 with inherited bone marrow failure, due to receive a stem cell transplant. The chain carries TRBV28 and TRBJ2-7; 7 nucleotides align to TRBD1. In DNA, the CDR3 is TGTGCCAGCAGTTCATACACGACAGGGTTCGGGTACGAGCAGTACTTC. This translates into CASSSYTTGFGYEQYF.